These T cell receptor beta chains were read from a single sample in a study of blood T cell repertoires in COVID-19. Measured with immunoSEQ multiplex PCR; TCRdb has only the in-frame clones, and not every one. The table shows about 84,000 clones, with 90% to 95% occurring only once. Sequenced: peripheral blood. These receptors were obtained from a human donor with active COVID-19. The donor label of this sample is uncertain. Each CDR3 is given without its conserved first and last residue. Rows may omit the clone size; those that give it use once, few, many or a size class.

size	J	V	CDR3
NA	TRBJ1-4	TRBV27	ASSLGPRGTNEKLF
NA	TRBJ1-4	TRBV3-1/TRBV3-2	ASSPRQGAQKLF
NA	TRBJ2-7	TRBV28	ASTLAGTGIYEQY
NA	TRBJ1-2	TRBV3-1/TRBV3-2	ASSQGWAYT
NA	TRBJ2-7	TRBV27	ASSFLDEQY
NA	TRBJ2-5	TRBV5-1	ASRGTGGAETQY
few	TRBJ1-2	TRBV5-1	ASSLEEGRST
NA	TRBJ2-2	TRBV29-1	SVGGQSDTGELF
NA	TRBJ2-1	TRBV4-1	ASSQDRRGRSSYNEQF
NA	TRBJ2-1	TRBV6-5	ASSYVAGGMGEQF
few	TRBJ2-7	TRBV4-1	ASSQGFTGSRYEQY
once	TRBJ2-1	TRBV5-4	ASSLEGPSSYNEQF
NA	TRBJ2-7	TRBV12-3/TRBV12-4	ASSLSGEQY
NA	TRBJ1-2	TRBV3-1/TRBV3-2	ASRKGVFAGYT
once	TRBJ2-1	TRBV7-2	ASSLDRGTYNEQF
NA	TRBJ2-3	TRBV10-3	AIRSTSGRIDTQY
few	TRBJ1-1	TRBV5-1	ASSAGGGEAF
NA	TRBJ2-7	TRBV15	ATSRDPGYEQY
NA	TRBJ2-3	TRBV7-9	ASSLGGRQAY
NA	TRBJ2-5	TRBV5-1	ASSLVASGTFQETQY
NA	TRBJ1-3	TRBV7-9	ASSPTGLSSGNTIY
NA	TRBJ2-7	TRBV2	ASRAVTEQY
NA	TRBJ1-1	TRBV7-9	ASSQTGLRTEAF
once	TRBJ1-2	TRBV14	ASSQVGGGGNYGYT
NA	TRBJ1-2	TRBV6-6	ASSSDRALYGYT